This T cell receptor (beta chain) was sequenced for a study of control samples from healthy donors and cancer patients. Only in-frame clones appear in the TCRdb table, and some are missing; sequencing was by immunoSEQ multiplex PCR. The repertoire consists of approximately 150,000 clones, with about 91% occurring once and the leading ten covering 3% to 3.5%. Between the trimmed V and J ends, which lost 3 bases and 4 bases, there was a span of 20 bases. CDR1 SGHRS and CDR2 YFSETQ come from the germline V gene. There are 17 residues in the CDR3. The V call is TRBV5-1, the J call TRBJ1-3; possibly TRBD1 for D (6 bases). Sequenced input: blood. The clonotype originates from a man aged 25 to 40 in good health. CDR3 nucleotide sequence: TGCGCCAGCAGCTCATTTGATCGCACAGGGTCCGGAAACACCATATATTTT. The encoded protein is CASSSFDRTGSGNTIYF.